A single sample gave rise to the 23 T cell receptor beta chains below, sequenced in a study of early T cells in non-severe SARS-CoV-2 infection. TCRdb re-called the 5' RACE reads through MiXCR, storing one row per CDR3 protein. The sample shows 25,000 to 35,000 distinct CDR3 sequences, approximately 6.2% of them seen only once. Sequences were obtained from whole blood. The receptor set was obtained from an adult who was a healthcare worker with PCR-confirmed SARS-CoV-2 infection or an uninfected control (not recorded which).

The CDR3 loop is CASSERQGAQPQHF. The CDR3 nucleotides are TGTGCCAGCAGTGAGCGGCAGGGGGCTCAGCCCCAGCATTTT. The chain carries TRBV6-4 and TRBJ1-5; TRBD1 matches 8 bases. The J segment lost 6 bases and the V segment lost 3 bases, leaving 4 bases of the junction unmatched. Germline V gene sequence: CDR1 MRHNA, CDR2 SNTAGT. The CDR3 sequence is 14 residues long.

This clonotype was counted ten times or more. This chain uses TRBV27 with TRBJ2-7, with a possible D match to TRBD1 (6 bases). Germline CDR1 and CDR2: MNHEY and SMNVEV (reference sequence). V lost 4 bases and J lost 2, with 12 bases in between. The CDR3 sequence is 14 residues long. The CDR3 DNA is TGTGCCAGCAGTTCCTACAGGGAGACCTACGAGCAGTACTTC. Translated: CASSSYRETYEQYF.

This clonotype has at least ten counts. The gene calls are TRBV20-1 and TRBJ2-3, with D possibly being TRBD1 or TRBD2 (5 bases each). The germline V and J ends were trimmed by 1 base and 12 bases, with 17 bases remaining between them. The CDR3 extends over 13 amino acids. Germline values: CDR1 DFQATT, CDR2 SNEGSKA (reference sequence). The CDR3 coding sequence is TGCAGTGCTAGAGGGGACGCGGTCTCAGAACAGTATTTT. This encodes CSARGDAVSEQYF.

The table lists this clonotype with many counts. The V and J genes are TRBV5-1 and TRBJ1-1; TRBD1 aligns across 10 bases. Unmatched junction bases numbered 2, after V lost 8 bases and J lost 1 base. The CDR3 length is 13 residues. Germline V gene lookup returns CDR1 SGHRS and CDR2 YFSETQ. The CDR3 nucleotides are TGCGCCAGTGGGACAGGGGCGAACACTGAAGCTTTCTTT. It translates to CASGTGANTEAFF.

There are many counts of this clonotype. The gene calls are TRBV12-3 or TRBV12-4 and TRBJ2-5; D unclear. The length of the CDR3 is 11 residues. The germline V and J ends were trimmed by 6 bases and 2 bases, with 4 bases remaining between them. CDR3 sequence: CASRGQETQYF. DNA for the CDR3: TGTGCCAGCAGAGGGCAAGAGACCCAGTACTTC.

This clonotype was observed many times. The CDR3 bases are TGTGCCAGCAGCCCAGGGGTTCGTAATGAAAAACTGTTTTTT. Its protein product is CASSPGVRNEKLFF. The gene calls are TRBV5-4 and TRBJ1-4, with a weak D call TRBD1 (6 bases). Germline lookup yields CDR1 SGHNT and CDR2 YYREEE (reference sequence). Trimming took off 4 bases at V and 4 bases at J, with 11 bases between the two ends. There are 14 residues in the CDR3.

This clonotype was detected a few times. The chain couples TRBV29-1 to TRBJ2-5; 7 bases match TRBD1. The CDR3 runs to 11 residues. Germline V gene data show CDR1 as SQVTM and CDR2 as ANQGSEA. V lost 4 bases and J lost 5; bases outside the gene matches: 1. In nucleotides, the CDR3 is TGCAGCGTTGCCAGGGGGGAGACCCAGTACTTC. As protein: CSVARGETQYF.

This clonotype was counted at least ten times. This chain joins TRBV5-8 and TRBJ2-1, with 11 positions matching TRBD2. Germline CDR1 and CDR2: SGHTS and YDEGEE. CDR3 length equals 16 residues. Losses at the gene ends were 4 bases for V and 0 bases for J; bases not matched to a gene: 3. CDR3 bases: TGTGCCAGCAGCCGTAGCGGGAGGGCCTCCTACAATGAGCAGTTCTTC. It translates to CASSRSGRASYNEQFF.

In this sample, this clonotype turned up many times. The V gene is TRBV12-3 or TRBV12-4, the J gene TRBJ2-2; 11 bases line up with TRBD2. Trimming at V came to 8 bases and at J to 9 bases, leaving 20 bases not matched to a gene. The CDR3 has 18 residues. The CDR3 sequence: CASGPQSRLAGRGWELFF. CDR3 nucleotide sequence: TGTGCCAGCGGTCCTCAAAGTCGACTAGCGGGAAGGGGATGGGAGCTGTTTTTT.

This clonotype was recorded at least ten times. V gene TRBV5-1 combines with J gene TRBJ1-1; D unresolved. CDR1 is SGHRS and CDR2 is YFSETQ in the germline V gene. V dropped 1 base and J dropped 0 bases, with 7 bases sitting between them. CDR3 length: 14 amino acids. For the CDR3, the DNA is TGCGCCAGCAGCTTGTCAGGCTTGAACACTGAAGCTTTCTTT. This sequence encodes CASSLSGLNTEAFF.

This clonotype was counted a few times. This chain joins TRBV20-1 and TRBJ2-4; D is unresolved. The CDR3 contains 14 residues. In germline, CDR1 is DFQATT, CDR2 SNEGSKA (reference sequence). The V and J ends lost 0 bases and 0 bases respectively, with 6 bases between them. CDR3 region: CSARDILAKNIQYF. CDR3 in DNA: TGCAGTGCTAGAGATATTCTAGCCAAAAACATTCAGTACTTC.

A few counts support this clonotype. The CDR3 DNA sequence: TGTGCCAGCTCACCACCGAAGAGGGGGGCCCCCGGGGAGCTGTTTTTT. Translated, it gives CASSPPKRGAPGELFF. The gene calls are TRBV18 and TRBJ2-2; perhaps D is TRBD1 or TRBD2 (6 bases each). Trimming pared 0 bases from V and 6 bases from J, leaving 14 bases between. CDR1 and CDR2 from the germline V gene are KGHSH and LQKENI. The CDR3 spans 16 residues.

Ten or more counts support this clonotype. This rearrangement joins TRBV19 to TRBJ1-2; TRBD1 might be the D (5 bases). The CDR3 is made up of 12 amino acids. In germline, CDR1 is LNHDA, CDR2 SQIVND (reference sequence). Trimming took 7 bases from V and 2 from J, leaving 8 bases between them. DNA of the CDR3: TGTGCCAGTACGCGACAGAACTATGGCTACACCTTC. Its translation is CASTRQNYGYTF.

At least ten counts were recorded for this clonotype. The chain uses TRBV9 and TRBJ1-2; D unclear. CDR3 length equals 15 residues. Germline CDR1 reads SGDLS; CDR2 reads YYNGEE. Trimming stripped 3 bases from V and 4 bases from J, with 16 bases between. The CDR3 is CASSGSAASLYGYTF. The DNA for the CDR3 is TGTGCCAGCAGCGGGTCGGCGGCCTCTCTCTATGGCTACACCTTC.

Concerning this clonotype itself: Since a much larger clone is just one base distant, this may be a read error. CDR3 amino acids: CSVRIGNEQFF. CDR3 DNA: TGCAGCGTCCGTATCGGGAATGAGCAGTTCTTC. This chain links TRBV29-1 with TRBJ2-1; D not resolved. CDR1 is SQVTM, CDR2 ANQGSEA, per germline. This CDR3 has 11 residues. V was shortened by 6 bases and J by 7 bases, with 10 bases between the two germline ends.

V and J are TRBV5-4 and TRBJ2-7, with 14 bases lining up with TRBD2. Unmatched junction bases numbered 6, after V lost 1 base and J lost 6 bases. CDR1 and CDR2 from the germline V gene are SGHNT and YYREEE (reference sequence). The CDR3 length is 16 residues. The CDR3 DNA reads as TGTGCCAGCAGCTTGCCTCATGGACTAGCGGGAGGCGAGCAGTACTTC. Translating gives CASSLPHGLAGGEQYF.

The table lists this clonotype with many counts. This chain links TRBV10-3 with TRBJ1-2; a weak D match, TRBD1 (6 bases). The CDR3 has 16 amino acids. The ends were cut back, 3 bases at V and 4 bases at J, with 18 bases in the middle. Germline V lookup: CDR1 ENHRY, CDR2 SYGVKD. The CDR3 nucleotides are TGTGCCATCAGTGATTCGGGGGCTCGAATCGCCTATGGCTACACCTTC. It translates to CAISDSGARIAYGYTF.

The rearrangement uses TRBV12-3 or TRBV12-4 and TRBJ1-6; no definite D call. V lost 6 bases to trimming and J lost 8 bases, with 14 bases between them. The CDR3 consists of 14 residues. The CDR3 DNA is TGTGCCAGCAGACCGGACGGCCGAGATTCACCCCTCCACTTT. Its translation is CASRPDGRDSPLHF.

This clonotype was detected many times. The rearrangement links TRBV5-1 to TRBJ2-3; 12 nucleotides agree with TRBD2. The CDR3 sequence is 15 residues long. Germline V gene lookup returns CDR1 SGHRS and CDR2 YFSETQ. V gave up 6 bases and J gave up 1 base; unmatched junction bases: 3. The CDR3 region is CASTRTSGGTDTQYF. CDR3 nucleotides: TGCGCCAGCACGCGGACTAGCGGGGGCACAGATACGCAGTATTTT.

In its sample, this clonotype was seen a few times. CDR3 nucleotide sequence: TGTGCCAGCAGCCAAGGGAAACCGGGACTGAGATCCTTTGGGGCCAACGTCCTGACTTTC. This encodes CASSQGKPGLRSFGANVLTF. This rearrangement joins TRBV14 to TRBJ2-6, with D perhaps matching TRBD2 (6 bases). The CDR3 loop spans 20 amino acids. Trimming cost V 1 base and J 3 bases, with 22 bases left between them. In germline, CDR1 is SGHDN, CDR2 FVKESK.

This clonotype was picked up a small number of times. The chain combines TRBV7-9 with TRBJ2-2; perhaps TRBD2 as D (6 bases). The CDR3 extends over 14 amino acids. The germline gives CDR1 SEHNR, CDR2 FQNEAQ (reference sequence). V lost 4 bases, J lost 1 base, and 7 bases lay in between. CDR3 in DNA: TGTGCCAGCAGCTGGGACTGGAACACCGGGGAGCTGTTTTTT. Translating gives CASSWDWNTGELFF. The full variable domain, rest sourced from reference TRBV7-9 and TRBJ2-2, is DTGVSQNPRHKITKRGQNVTFRCDPISEHNRLYWYRQTLGQGPEFLTYFQNEAQLEKSRLLSDRFSAERPKGSFSTLEIQRTEQGDSAMYLCASSWDWNTGELFFGEGSRLTVL.

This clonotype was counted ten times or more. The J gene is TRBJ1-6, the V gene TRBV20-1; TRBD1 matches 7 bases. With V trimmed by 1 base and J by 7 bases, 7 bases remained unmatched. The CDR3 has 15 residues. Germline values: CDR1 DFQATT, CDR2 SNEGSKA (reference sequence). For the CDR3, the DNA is TGCAGTGCTAGAGTTCGGACAGGTCCAAATTCACCCCTCCACTTT. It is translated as CSARVRTGPNSPLHF.

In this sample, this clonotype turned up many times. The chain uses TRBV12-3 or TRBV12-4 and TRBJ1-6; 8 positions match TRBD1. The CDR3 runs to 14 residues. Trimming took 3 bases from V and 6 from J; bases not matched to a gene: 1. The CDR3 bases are TGTGCCAGCAGTTTCACAGGGGGTAATTCACCCCTCCACTTT. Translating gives CASSFTGGNSPLHF.